This entry lists 12 T cell receptor beta chains sequenced from one sample in a study of shared clonotypes between healthy human individuals. Method: immunoSEQ multiplex PCR; TCRdb's copy keeps in-frame clones and lacks some. The sample lists 2,500,000 or so clones, under 95% occurring once. Sequencing used naive CD4+ T cells from PBMCs. The subset was: CD45RA+ positively selected. Every receptor here comes from a man between 18 and 35 years old in good health. Some clones in this sample may be carry-over from other donors' samples.

This clone appeared a single time. The chain has TRBV9 and TRBJ2-2, with unresolved D. Germline V CDR1 and CDR2: SGDLS, YYNGEE. CDR3 length equals 15 residues. Trimming left V 3 bases short and J 6 bases short, with 15 bases between. CDR3 in DNA: TGTGCCAGCAGCGCCTGGCCCAAAGGCGCCGGGGAGCTGTTTTTT. Translation gives CASSAWPKGAGELFF.

The chain couples TRBV7-8 to TRBJ2-1, with 10 bases aligning to TRBD2. From germline, CDR1 is SGHVS and CDR2 FQNEAQ. The CDR3 contains 17 residues. V gave up 2 bases and J gave up 6 bases; unmatched junction bases: 10. The CDR3 is CASSLRFQREGVNEQFF. The CDR3 coding sequence is TGTGCCAGCAGCTTACGCTTTCAGCGGGAGGGAGTCAATGAGCAGTTCTTC. The complete variable domain, with remaining parts taken from reference TRBV7-8 and TRBJ2-1, reads GAGVSQSPRYKVAKRGQDVALRCDPISGHVSLFWYQQALGQGPEFLTYFQNEAQLDKSGLPSDRFFAERPEGSVSTLKIQRTQQEDSAVYLCASSLRFQREGVNEQFFGPGTRLTVL.

The V and J genes are TRBV5-1 and TRBJ2-3; 7 bases fit TRBD1. CDR3 length: 16 residues. Germline loops: CDR1 SGHRS, CDR2 YFSETQ. The V and J ends lost 4 bases and 0 bases, in that order; junction bases with no gene match: 8. CDR3 amino acids: CASSIVGQRSTDTQYF. For the CDR3, the DNA is TGCGCCAGCAGCATTGTGGGACAGCGTAGCACAGATACGCAGTATTTT.

The rearrangement joins TRBV7-8 to TRBJ1-2, with TRBD1 identical over 9 bases. CDR1 is SGHVS and CDR2 is FQNEAQ in the germline V gene. Losses at the gene ends were 5 bases for V and 5 bases for J; bases not matched to a gene: 12. The CDR3 length is 16 residues. CDR3 nucleotides: TGTGCCAGCAGCGCCGCCGTTAGACAGGGGGTTTATGGCTACACCTTC. Residues: CASSAAVRQGVYGYTF.

In regard to this clone: This sample also contains other DNA sequences that code for the same CDR3. The chain joins TRBV19 to TRBJ1-5, with 10 nucleotides matching TRBD1. V shed 5 bases, J shed 1 base, and the junction held 8 bases outside the gene matches. This CDR3 has 17 amino acids. Germline CDR1 is LNHDA and CDR2 is SQIVND (reference sequence). The CDR3 nucleotides read TGTGCCAGTAGTTTGAGACAGGGGGCAAGGAGCAATCAGCCCCAGCATTTT. This gives the protein CASSLRQGARSNQPQHF.

This rearrangement joins TRBV27 to TRBJ2-5; 8 bases agree with TRBD1. This CDR3 contains 20 residues. The V and J ends lost 3 bases and 5 bases, in that order; junction bases with no gene match: 23. Germline values: CDR1 MNHEY, CDR2 SMNVEV (reference sequence). This chain's CDR3 is CASSFFPTGEPPQVDETQYF. The CDR3 DNA sequence: TGTGCCAGCAGTTTCTTCCCGACAGGGGAGCCCCCCCAAGTAGATGAGACCCAGTACTTC.

This chain connects TRBV5-1 to TRBJ1-2, with D unclear. The V gene's germline CDR1 is SGHRS and CDR2 YFSETQ. The CDR3 is 13 amino acids. V lost 7 bases to trimming and J lost 5 bases, with 15 bases between them. CDR3 amino acids: CASSERIGYGYTF. CDR3 coding DNA: TGCGCCAGCTCGGAAAGGATCGGGTATGGCTACACCTTC.

The rearrangement joins TRBV6-1 to TRBJ1-5; 7 bases align to TRBD1. This CDR3 region has 15 residues. CDR1 and CDR2 (germline): MNHNS, SASEGT. Losses at the gene ends were 8 bases for V and 2 bases for J; bases not matched to a gene: 9. The CDR3 sequence: CASAGQSIGNQPQHF. The CDR3 DNA is TGTGCCAGCGCGGGACAGTCTATTGGCAATCAGCCCCAGCATTTT.

The V and J genes are TRBV29-1 and TRBJ2-7; 9 bases agree with TRBD1. The CDR3 covers 14 residues. Germline V gene sequence: CDR1 SQVTM, CDR2 ANQGSEA. J lost 7 bases, V lost 0 bases, and 7 bases had no gene match. CDR3 amino acids: CSVEDGTGIREQYF. The CDR3 DNA reads as TGCAGCGTTGAAGATGGGACAGGGATTCGGGAGCAGTACTTC.

This clone was seen a single time. The gene calls are TRBV29-1 and TRBJ2-7, with D possibly TRBD2 on 5 matching bases. The length of the CDR3 is 13 residues. CDR1 and CDR2 from the germline V gene are SQVTM and ANQGSEA. V lost 6 bases and J lost 4, with 16 bases in between. In DNA, the CDR3 is TGCAGCGTCCGGGGAGTGCTCGCATACGAGCAGTACTTC. Its translation: CSVRGVLAYEQYF.

The table lists this clone with a count of one. The chain carries TRBV5-5 and TRBJ2-5; the D is unclear. V shed 5 bases and J shed 1 base, with 18 bases lying between them. Germline V gene lookup returns CDR1 SGHKS and CDR2 YYEKEE (reference sequence). The CDR3 loop spans 16 amino acids. CDR3 sequence (DNA): TGTGCCAGCAGGATCCCCTCCCAAGCATTCCAAGAGACCCAGTACTTC. As protein: CASRIPSQAFQETQYF.

The chain employs TRBV5-1 and TRBJ1-1; 7 bases agree with TRBD1. The CDR3 loop spans 18 amino acids. Germline V gene sequence: CDR1 SGHRS, CDR2 YFSETQ. Trimming removed 1 base from V and 1 base from J; junction bases left unmatched: 13. In DNA, the CDR3 is TGCGCCAGCAGCTTGCGTCCCGGGACAGCGAACAAGAACACTGAAGCTTTCTTT. This encodes CASSLRPGTANKNTEAFF. Full variable domain (outside the CDR3, taken from reference TRBV5-1 and TRBJ1-1): KAGVTQTPRYLIKTRGQQVTLSCSPISGHRSVSWYQQTPGQGLQFLFEYFSETQRNKGNFPGRFSGRQFSNSRSEMNVSTLELGDSALYLCASSLRPGTANKNTEAFFGQGTRLTVV.